These T cell receptor beta chains were read from a single sample in a study of T cells in Graves' hyperthyroidism and ophthalmopathy. One entry per CDR3 protein, called by TCRdb with MiXCR from the multiplex PCR reads. Altogether roughly 280,000 distinct CDR3 sequences are present, approximately 20% being singletons, with the ten largest covering around 64%. Sequenced material: blood. These receptors all come from a man aged 25 to 40 with Graves' ophthalmopathy. CDR3s include the opening cysteine and the closing phenylalanine or tryptophan. The D gene is left open where the match is weak. The listing skips clone size in some rows; elsewhere it reads once, few, many or a size class.

j_call clone_size d_call v_call cdr3_nt cdr3_aa
TRBJ2-3 - TRBD2 TRBV2 TGTGCCAGCAGCCTTAGCGGGAGCCCAGATACGCAGTATTTT CASSLSGSPDTQYF
TRBJ2-7 many TRBD1 TRBV20-1 TGCAGTGCTAGTAGTGACAGGGGCTACGAGCAGTACTTC CSASSDRGYEQYF
TRBJ2-7 - - TRBV5-1 TGCGCCAGCAGCTTGGTTAGAAGTACCTACGAGCAGTACTTC CASSLVRSTYEQYF
TRBJ2-5 few TRBD2 TRBV7-6 TGTGCCAGCAGCCCCGGGACTAGCGAGGAGACCCAGTACTTC CASSPGTSEETQYF
TRBJ1-5 many - TRBV11-2 TGTGCCAGCAGCTTAGACGGGTATAGCAATCAGCCCCAGCATTTT CASSLDGYSNQPQHF
TRBJ2-7 - TRBD2 TRBV7-9 TGTGCCAGCAACCGGGAGGGCCATGAGCAGTACTTC CASNREGHEQYF
TRBJ2-1 - - TRBV20-1 TGCAGTGCTAGAGGTCCCTTGAACTACAATGAGCAGTTCTTC CSARGPLNYNEQFF
TRBJ2-2 few - TRBV20-1 TGCAGTGCCCGCAGCGCGAACACCGGGGAGCTGTTTTTT CSARSANTGELFF
TRBJ1-5 many TRBD1 TRBV6-1 TGTGCCAGCAGACCCCGGACAGGGTGGACTTCCAATCAGCCCCAGCATTTT CASRPRTGWTSNQPQHF
TRBJ2-7 - - TRBV6-2/TRBV6-3 TGTGCCAGCACTTTAGGGGGGGTGTTCAACGAGCAGTACTTC CASTLGGVFNEQYF
TRBJ2-4 - - TRBV2 TGTGCCAGCAGTGACCCTTTACTAGCCAAAAACATTCAGTACTTC CASSDPLLAKNIQYF
TRBJ2-3 few - TRBV18 TGTGCCAGCTCACCCTCCCGGACCCAATTCACAGATACGCAGTATTTT CASSPSRTQFTDTQYF
TRBJ2-7 few TRBD2 TRBV20-1 TGCAGTGCTTCTGGACTAGCGGACTTGGGGCAGTACTTC CSASGLADLGQYF
TRBJ1-5 few TRBD1 TRBV20-1 TGCAGTGCTAGAGGTGGGACAGACAATCAGCCCCAGCATTTT CSARGGTDNQPQHF
TRBJ2-3 few TRBD2 TRBV13 TGTGCCAGCAGCATTAGCGGGGCTCGCACAGATACGCAGTATTTT CASSISGARTDTQYF
TRBJ2-2 many - TRBV6-6 TGTGCCAGCAGTTACCGGCAAAGTCCCGGGGAGCTGTTTTTT CASSYRQSPGELFF
TRBJ2-1 - - TRBV12-5 TGTGCTAGTGGTTTGGTACGGAATGAGCAGTTCTTC CASGLVRNEQFF
TRBJ1-2 many TRBD1 TRBV30 TGTGCCCAGGCGGGCAGGGGGCATGGTGGCTACACCTTC CAQAGRGHGGYTF
TRBJ1-1 - TRBD1 TRBV10-3 TGTGCCATCGCCGACAGGGGTAACACTGAAGCTTTCTTT CAIADRGNTEAFF
TRBJ1-1 many - TRBV12-3/TRBV12-4 TGTGCCAGCAGTCCTACACGGGAGAGCACTGAAGCTTTCTTT CASSPTRESTEAFF
TRBJ2-3 few - TRBV7-3 TGTGCCAGCAGCCTAAATCCCCCGGTCGGGGTTGGGGGTAGCACAGATACGCAGTATTTT CASSLNPPVGVGGSTDTQYF
TRBJ2-2 many - TRBV2 TGTGCCAGCAGTGAAGCTAGCGGCACCGGGGAGCTGTTTTTT CASSEASGTGELFF
TRBJ1-1 many - TRBV11-2 TGTGCCAGCAGCTTAGACAGGGAGCCTACGGTTTGGGGCACTGAAGCTTTCTTT CASSLDREPTVWGTEAFF
TRBJ1-5 few - TRBV5-1 TGCGCCAGCAGCTTGGATGGGCAAAGCAATCAGCCCCAGCATTTT CASSLDGQSNQPQHF
TRBJ2-7 many TRBD1 TRBV7-8 TGTGCCAGCAGCTTCCGGGACAGGCCCTACGAGCAGTACTTC CASSFRDRPYEQYF
TRBJ2-6 few - TRBV14 TGTGCCAGCAGCCAGGGGGCCGGGGCCAACGTCCTGATTTTC CASSQGAGANVLIF
TRBJ2-1 - TRBD2 TRBV6-5 TGTGGCAGCAGATTAGCGGGAGGGGGGTATGAGCAGTTCTTC CGSRLAGGGYEQFF
TRBJ2-1 many TRBD2 TRBV5-1 TGCGCCAGCAGCTTAGGGACTAGCGGGAGTTCGGGCAATGAGCAGTTCTTC CASSLGTSGSSGNEQFF
TRBJ2-1 few TRBD2 TRBV9 TGTGCCAGCAGCGTATGGCTAGCGGGAGACAATGAGCAGTTCTTC CASSVWLAGDNEQFF
TRBJ2-6 - - TRBV12-3/TRBV12-4 TGTGCCAGCACTTCCCGGGTGTACTCTGGGGCCAACGCCCTGACTTTC CASTSRVYSGANALTF
TRBJ2-2 - - TRBV9 TGTGCCAGCAGTGGCGGAAGGCTCACCGGGGAGCTGTTTTTT CASSGGRLTGELFF